What follows are 9 T cell receptor beta chains derived from one specimen sequenced in a study of T cells expressing NK-cell markers. TCRdb reprocessed the 5' RACE reads and stores each CDR3 protein as one record, lacking DNA. This repertoire comprises around 21,000 distinct CDR3 sequences; its ten largest clones make up roughly 61%. The sequencing sample was made of blood T cells: a sorted CD56 or NKG2C T cell subset, CD4+ or CD8+ T cells, or bulk PBMC T cells (not recorded which). The receptors come from a man aged 18-70 years in good health.

The CDR3 sequence is CASSEASRGRSPLHF. This chain uses TRBV6-1 with TRBJ1-6; TCRdb calls TRBD1, which cannot be checked without DNA. This CDR3 spans 15 amino acids. Germline V gene sequence: CDR1 MNHNS, CDR2 SASEGT.

The chain joins TRBV28 to TRBJ1-1. This CDR3 is built from 14 residues. CDR1 and CDR2 from the germline V gene are MDHEN and SYDVKM. Here the CDR3 reads CASSNTALNTEAFF.

This chain uses TRBV20-1 with TRBJ1-4; the D call from TCRdb, TRBD1, cannot be confirmed without DNA. There are 15 residues in the CDR3. Germline V gene sequence: CDR1 DFQATT, CDR2 SNEGSKA (reference sequence). This chain's CDR3 is CSARDQGDRGEKLFF.

The J gene is TRBJ1-1, the V gene TRBV27; TCRdb's D gene call, TRBD1, goes unchecked for lack of DNA. Germline V gene sequence: CDR1 MNHEY, CDR2 SMNVEV (reference sequence). This CDR3 spans 15 amino acids. CDR3 region: CASSTDRGLNTEAFF.

V usage is TRBV5-1 and J usage is TRBJ2-4; TCRdb's assignment of TRBD2 cannot be checked, as there is no DNA. CDR1 SGHRS and CDR2 YFSETQ come from the germline V gene. This CDR3 has 13 amino acids. CDR3 sequence: CASSLNRRDIQYF.

This chain links TRBV18 with TRBJ2-1; absent DNA, TCRdb's TRBD1 call cannot be checked. This CDR3 is built from 15 residues. CDR1 and CDR2 from the germline V gene are KGHSH and LQKENI. The CDR3 sequence: CASSPSRGLGNEQFF.

The chain recombines TRBV28 with TRBJ2-7. The CDR3 sequence is 13 residues long. Germline loops: CDR1 MDHEN, CDR2 SYDVKM. This CDR3 is CASSRLASYEQYF.

The rearrangement uses TRBV10-3 and TRBJ1-6; checking the TCRdb D call of TRBD1 is not possible without DNA. Germline loops: CDR1 ENHRY, CDR2 SYGVKD. The CDR3 is 13 amino acids. CDR3 sequence reads: CASKTGDNSPLHF.

The chain couples TRBV28 to TRBJ2-4; TCRdb's D call of TRBD1 is untestable without DNA. This CDR3 has 16 residues. Germline values: CDR1 MDHEN, CDR2 SYDVKM. The CDR3 protein is CASSPAPALAKNIQYF.